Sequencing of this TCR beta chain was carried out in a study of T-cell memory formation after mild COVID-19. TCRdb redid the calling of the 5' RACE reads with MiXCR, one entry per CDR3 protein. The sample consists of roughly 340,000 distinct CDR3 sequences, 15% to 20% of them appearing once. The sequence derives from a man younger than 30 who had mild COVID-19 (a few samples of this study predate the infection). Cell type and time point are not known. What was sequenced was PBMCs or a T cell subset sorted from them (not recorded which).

CDR3 bases: TGTGCCAGCTCCCTCGCCTCGAACACTGAAGCTTTCTTT. Encoded protein: CASSLASNTEAFF. V gene TRBV6-5 combines with J gene TRBJ1-1; D gene uncertain. Trimming stripped 8 bases from V and 1 base from J, with 11 bases between. CDR3 size: 13 residues. Germline loops: CDR1 MNHEY, CDR2 SVGAGI.